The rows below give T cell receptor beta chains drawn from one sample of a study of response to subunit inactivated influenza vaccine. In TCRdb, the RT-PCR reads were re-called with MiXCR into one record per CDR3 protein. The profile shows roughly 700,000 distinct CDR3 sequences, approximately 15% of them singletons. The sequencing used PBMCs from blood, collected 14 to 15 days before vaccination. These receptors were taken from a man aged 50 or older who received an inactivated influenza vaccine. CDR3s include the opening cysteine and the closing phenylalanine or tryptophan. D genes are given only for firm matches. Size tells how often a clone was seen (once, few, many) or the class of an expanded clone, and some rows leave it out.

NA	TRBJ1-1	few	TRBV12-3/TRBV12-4	CASSLRALTDAEAFF	TGTGCCAGCAGTTTGAGAGCCCTGACAGATGCTGAAGCTTTCTTT
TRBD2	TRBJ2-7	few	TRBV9	CASSEGSSGGPGYEQYF	TGTGCCAGCAGCGAAGGAAGTTCGGGAGGGCCGGGATACGAGCAGTACTTC
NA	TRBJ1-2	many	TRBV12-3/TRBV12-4	CASSSPTAVGGYTF	TGTGCCAGCAGTTCACCGACCGCTGTGGGTGGCTACACCTTC
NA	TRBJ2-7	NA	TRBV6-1	CASSPDPPYEQYF	TGTGCCAGCAGTCCGGATCCCCCCTACGAGCAGTACTTC
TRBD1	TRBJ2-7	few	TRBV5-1	CASSLAPGQGTYEQYF	TGCGCCAGCAGCTTGGCCCCGGGACAGGGTACCTACGAGCAGTACTTC
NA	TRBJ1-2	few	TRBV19	CASSITRTVKNYGYTF	TGTGCCAGTAGTATTACACGGACAGTGAAGAACTATGGCTACACCTTC
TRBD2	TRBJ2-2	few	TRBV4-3	CASSQGLAGGAGELFF	TGCGCCAGCAGCCAAGGACTAGCGGGAGGGGCCGGGGAGCTGTTTTTT
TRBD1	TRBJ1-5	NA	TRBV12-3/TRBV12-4	CASKKEGAVNQPQHF	TGTGCCAGCAAGAAAGAGGGGGCCGTCAATCAGCCCCAGCATTTT
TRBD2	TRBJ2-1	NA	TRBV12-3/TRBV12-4	CASSFVSGGWDEQFF	TGTGCCAGCAGTTTTGTTAGCGGGGGGTGGGATGAGCAGTTCTTC
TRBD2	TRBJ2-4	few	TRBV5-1	CASSPTAGGHNIQYF	TGCGCCAGCAGCCCAACGGCGGGGGGTCATAACATTCAGTACTTC
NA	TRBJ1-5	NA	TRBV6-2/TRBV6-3	CASSYAGYSNQPQHF	TGTGCCAGCAGTTACGCAGGGTATAGCAATCAGCCCCAGCATTTT
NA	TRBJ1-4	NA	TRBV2	CASSEGRSRKKLFF	TGTGCCAGCAGTGAGGGCAGAAGTCGGAAAAAACTGTTTTTT
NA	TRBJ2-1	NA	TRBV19	CASTPTGSYNEQFF	TGTGCCAGTACCCCGACTGGCTCCTACAATGAGCAGTTCTTC
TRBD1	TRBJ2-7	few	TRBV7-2	CASSLDVTGGYEQYF	TGTGCCAGCAGCTTAGATGTGACAGGGGGCTACGAGCAGTACTTC
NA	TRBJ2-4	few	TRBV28	CASSSVGPPYF	TGTGCCAGCAGTTCCGTCGGTCCCCCGTACTTC
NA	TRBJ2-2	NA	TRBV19	CASSGHENTGELFF	TGTGCCAGTAGTGGACATGAGAACACCGGGGAGCTGTTTTTT
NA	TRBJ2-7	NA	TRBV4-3	CASSQDKSYYEQYF	TGCGCCAGCAGCCAAGATAAATCCTACTACGAGCAGTACTTC
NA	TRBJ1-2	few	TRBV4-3	CASSQGGAMGGYTF	TGCGCCAGCAGCCAAGGTGGGGCCATGGGTGGCTACACCTTC
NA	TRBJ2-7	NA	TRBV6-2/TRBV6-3	CASSYSIGGEAYEQYF	TGTGCCAGCAGTTACTCGATTGGAGGGGAAGCCTACGAGCAGTACTTC
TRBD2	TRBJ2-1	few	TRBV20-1	CSARDERGGSNEQFF	TGCAGTGCTAGAGATGAGCGGGGGGGTAGCAATGAGCAGTTCTTC
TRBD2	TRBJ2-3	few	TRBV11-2	CASSLWFSGRVWGTDTQYF	TGTGCCAGCAGCTTATGGTTTAGCGGGAGGGTGTGGGGCACAGATACGCAGTATTTT
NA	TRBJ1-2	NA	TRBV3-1	CASSTLSGYTF	TGTGCCAGCAGCACACTTTCGGGCTACACCTTC
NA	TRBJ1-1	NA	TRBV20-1	CSASRGSNTEAFF	TGCAGTGCTAGTAGGGGGTCGAACACTGAAGCTTTCTTT
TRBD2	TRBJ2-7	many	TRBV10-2	CASSQGSGVYYEQYF	TGCGCCAGCAGTCAGGGTAGCGGGGTGTACTACGAGCAGTACTTC
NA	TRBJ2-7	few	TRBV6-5	CASSHQLASYEQYF	TGTGCCAGCAGTCACCAACTAGCCTCCTACGAGCAGTACTTC
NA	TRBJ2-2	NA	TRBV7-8	CASSFLVNTGELFF	TGTGCCAGCAGCTTCCTTGTGAACACCGGGGAGCTGTTTTTT
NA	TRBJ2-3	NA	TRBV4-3	CASSQLGKTDTQYF	TGCGCCAGCAGCCAACTCGGGAAGACAGATACGCAGTATTTT
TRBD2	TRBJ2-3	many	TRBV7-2	CASSHTRLAGDTDTQYF	TGTGCCAGCAGCCACACTAGACTAGCGGGGGACACAGATACGCAGTATTTT
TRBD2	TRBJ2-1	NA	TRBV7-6	CASSLQPAGLLYNEQFF	TGTGCCAGCAGCCTGCAGCCGGCGGGACTACTCTACAATGAGCAGTTCTTC
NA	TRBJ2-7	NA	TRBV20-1	CSANGYRSSDEQYF	TGCAGTGCTAATGGATACAGAAGCAGTGACGAGCAGTACTTC
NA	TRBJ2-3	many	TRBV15	CATSRDAWLAPITDTQYF	TGTGCCACCAGCAGAGATGCATGGCTAGCTCCTATCACAGATACGCAGTATTTT
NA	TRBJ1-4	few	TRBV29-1	CSVEPRGNEKLFF	TGCAGCGTTGAACCCAGGGGTAATGAAAAACTGTTTTTT
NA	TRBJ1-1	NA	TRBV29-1	CSVEGSADTEAFF	TGCAGCGTTGAAGGGTCGGCAGACACTGAAGCTTTCTTT
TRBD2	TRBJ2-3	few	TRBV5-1	CASSISGTSVADTQYF	TGCGCCAGCAGCATTTCCGGGACTAGCGTAGCAGATACGCAGTATTTT
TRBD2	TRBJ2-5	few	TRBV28	CASTPLAGETQYF	TGTGCCAGCACTCCCCTAGCGGGAGAGACCCAGTACTTC
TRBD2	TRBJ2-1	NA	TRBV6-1	CASGTSGVIYNEQFF	TGTGCCAGCGGGACTAGCGGGGTAATTTACAATGAGCAGTTCTTC
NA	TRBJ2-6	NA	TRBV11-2	CASSSIQGNSGANVLTF	TGTGCCAGCAGCTCAATCCAGGGGAACTCTGGGGCCAACGTCCTGACTTTC
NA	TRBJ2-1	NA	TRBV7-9	CASSLDPHNEQFF	TGTGCCAGCAGCTTAGACCCACACAATGAGCAGTTCTTC
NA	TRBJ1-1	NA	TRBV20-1	CSASTTGWTEAFF	TGCAGTGCTAGTACCACAGGGTGGACTGAAGCTTTCTTT
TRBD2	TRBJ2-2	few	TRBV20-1	CSAMPPSGAGELFF	TGCAGTGCTATGCCACCCAGCGGGGCCGGGGAGCTGTTTTTT
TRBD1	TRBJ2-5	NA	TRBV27	CASSANRGVETQYF	TGTGCCAGCAGTGCTAACAGGGGAGTGGAGACCCAGTACTTC
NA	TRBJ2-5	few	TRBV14	CASSHANPRRETQYF	TGTGCCAGCAGCCACGCGAACCCCCGTAGGGAGACCCAGTACTTC
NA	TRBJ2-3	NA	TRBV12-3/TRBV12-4	CASKRTVTDTQYF	TGTGCCAGCAAGAGGACAGTCACAGATACGCAGTATTTT
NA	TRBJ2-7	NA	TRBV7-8	CASSLTLDPRYEQYF	TGTGCCAGCAGCTTAACTCTGGACCCGCGGTACGAGCAGTACTTC